Described below is a single T cell receptor beta chain sequence and its context. The antigen is undetermined. CDR1 SGHKS and CDR2 YYEKEE come from the germline V gene (reference sequence). This CDR3 spans 13 amino acids. Trimming left V 0 bases short and J 4 bases short, with 8 bases between. The sample comes from a study of shared clonotypes between healthy human individuals. The overall study: Aged between 18 and 49, the donors were a couple of women and three men.

This was a deep-level run. Only in-frame clones appear in the TCRdb table, and some are missing; sequencing was by immunoSEQ multiplex PCR. The table includes about 560,000 clones, 70% to 80% detected once. Study conclusions and caveats: Represented diversity (both genetic and exposure-history) was limited by the small number of donors. How much donors shared clonotypes was expected to be affected by sequencing depth.

This chain joins TRBV5-5 and TRBJ2-7; D not certain. The receptor comes from a woman aged 40 to 50 in good health. Some clones in this sample may be carry-over from other donors' samples. The source material was PBMCs. In nucleotides, the CDR3 is TGTGCCAGCAGCTTGGCGGTACAATACGAGCAGTACTTC. It specifies CASSLAVQYEQYF.